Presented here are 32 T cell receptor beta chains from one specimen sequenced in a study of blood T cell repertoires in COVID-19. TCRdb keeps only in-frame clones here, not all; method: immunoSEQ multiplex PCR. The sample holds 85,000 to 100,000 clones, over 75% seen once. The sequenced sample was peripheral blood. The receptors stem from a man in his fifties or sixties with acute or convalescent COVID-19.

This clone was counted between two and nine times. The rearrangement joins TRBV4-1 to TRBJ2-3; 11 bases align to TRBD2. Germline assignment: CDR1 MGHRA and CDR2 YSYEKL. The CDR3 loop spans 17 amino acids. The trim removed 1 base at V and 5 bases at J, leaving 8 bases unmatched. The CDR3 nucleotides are TGCGCCAGCAGCCAAGTTCAGTTAGCGGGGGGGCAAGATACGCAGTATTTT. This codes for CASSQVQLAGGQDTQYF.

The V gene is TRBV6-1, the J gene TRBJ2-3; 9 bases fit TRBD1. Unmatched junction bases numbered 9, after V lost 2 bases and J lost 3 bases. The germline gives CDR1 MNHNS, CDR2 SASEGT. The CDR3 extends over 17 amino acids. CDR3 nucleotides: TGTGCCAGCAGTGAAAACCTAGGGGGACAGGGAACAGATACGCAGTATTTT. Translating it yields CASSENLGGQGTDTQYF.

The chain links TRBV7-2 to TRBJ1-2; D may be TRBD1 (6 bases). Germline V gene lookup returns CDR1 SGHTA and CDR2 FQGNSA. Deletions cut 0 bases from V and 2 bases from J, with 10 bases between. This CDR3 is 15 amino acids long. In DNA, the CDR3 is TGTGCCAGCAGCTTAGCCAGGGGCGCCAACTATGGCTACACCTTC. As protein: CASSLARGANYGYTF.

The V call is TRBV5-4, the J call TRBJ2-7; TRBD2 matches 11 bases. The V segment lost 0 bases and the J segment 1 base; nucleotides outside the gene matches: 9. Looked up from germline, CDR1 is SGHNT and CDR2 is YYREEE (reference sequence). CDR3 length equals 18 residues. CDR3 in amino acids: CASSLGGLLAGASYEQYF. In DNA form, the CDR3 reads TGTGCCAGCAGCTTGGGGGGCCTACTAGCGGGAGCTTCCTACGAGCAGTACTTC.

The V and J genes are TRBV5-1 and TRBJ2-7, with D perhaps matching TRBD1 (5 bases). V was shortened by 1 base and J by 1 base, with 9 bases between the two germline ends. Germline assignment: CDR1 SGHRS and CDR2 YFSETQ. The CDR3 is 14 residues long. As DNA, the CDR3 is TGCGCCAGCAGCTTGAAGGCAGGGTCCTACGAGCAGTACTTC. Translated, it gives CASSLKAGSYEQYF.

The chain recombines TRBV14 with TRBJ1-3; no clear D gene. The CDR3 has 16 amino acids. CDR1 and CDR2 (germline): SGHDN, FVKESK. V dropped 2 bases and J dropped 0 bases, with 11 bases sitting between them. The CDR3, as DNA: TGTGCCAGCAGCCAAAGAAGACACAACTCTGGAAACACCATATATTTT. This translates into CASSQRRHNSGNTIYF.

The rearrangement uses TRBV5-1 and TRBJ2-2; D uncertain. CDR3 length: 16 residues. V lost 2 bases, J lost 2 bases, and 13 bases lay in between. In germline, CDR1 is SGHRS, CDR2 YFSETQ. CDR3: CASSFDLGGNTGELFF. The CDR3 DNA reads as TGCGCCAGCAGCTTTGATTTAGGCGGAAACACCGGGGAGCTGTTTTTT.

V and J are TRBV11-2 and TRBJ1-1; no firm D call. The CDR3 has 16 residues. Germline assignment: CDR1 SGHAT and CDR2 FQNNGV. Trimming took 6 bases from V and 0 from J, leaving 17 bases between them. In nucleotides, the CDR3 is TGTGCCAGCAGTAGAGGGCAGCGCCTCATGAACACTGAAGCTTTCTTT. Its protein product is CASSRGQRLMNTEAFF.

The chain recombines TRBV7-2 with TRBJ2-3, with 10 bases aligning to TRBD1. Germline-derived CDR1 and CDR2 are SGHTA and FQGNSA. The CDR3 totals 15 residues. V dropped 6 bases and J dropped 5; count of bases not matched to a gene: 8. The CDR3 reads CASRYRDRGKDTQYF. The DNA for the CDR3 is TGTGCCAGCAGATACCGGGACAGGGGAAAAGATACGCAGTATTTT.

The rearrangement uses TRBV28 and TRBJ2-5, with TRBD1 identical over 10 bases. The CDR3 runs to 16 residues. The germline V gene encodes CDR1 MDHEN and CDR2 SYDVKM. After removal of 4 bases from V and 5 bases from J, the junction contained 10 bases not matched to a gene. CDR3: CASSSLTGTGVETQYF. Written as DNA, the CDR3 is TGTGCCAGCAGTTCCCTAACCGGGACAGGGGTTGAGACCCAGTACTTC.

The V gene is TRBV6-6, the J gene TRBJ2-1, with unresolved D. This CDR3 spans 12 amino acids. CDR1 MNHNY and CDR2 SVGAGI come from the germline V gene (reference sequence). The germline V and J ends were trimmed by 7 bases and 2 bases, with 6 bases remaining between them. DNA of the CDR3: TGTGCCAGCAAGCAGGCCTACAATGAGCAGTTCTTC. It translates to CASKQAYNEQFF.

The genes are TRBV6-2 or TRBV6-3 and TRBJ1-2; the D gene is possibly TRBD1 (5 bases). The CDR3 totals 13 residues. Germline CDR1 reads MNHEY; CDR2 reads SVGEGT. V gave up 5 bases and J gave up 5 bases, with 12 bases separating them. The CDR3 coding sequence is TGTGCCAGCAGTACGCCGGGGGATTATGGCTACACCTTC. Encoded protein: CASSTPGDYGYTF.

CDR3 loop: CASSQGRDRGYGYTF. DNA of the CDR3: TGTGCCAGCAGCCAAGGCCGGGACAGGGGCTATGGCTACACCTTC. The chain is built from TRBV3-1 (or the pseudogene TRBV3-2) and TRBJ1-2; 10 nucleotides agree with TRBD1. The CDR3 sequence is 15 residues long. With 1 base clipped from V and 4 bases from J, the junction kept 3 bases outside the gene matches. Germline lookup yields CDR1 LGHDT and CDR2 YNNKEL (reference sequence).

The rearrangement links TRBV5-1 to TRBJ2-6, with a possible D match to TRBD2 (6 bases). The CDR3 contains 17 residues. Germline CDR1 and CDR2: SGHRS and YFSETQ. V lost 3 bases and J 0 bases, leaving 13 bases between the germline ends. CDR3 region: CASSWGDGNSGANVLTF. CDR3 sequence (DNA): TGCGCCAGCAGCTGGGGGGACGGCAACTCTGGGGCCAACGTCCTGACTTTC. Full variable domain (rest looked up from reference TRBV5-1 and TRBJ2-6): KAGVTQTPRYLIKTRGQQVTLSCSPISGHRSVSWYQQTPGQGLQFLFEYFSETQRNKGNFPGRFSGRQFSNSRSEMNVSTLELGDSALYLCASSWGDGNSGANVLTFGAGSRLTVL.

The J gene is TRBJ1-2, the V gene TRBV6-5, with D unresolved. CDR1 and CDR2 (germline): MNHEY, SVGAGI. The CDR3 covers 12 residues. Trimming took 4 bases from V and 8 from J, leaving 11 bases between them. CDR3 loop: CASSSSGGGYTF. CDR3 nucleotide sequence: TGTGCCAGCAGTTCCAGCGGTGGAGGCTACACCTTC.

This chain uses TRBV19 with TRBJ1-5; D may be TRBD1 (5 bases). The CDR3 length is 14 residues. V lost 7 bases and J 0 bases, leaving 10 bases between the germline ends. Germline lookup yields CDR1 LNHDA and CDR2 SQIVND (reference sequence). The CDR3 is CASTLTASNQPQHF. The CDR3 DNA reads TGTGCCAGTACTTTGACAGCTAGCAATCAGCCCCAGCATTTT.

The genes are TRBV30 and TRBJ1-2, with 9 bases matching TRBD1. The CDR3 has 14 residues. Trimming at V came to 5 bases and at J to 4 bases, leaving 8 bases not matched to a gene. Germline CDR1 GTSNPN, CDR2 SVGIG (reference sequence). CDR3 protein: CAWGWTGVPYGYTF. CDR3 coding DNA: TGTGCCTGGGGGTGGACAGGGGTGCCCTATGGCTACACCTTC.

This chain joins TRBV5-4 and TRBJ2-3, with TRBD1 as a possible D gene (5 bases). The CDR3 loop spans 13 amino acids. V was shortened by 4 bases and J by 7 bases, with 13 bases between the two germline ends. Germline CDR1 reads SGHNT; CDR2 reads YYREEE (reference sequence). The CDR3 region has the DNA TGTGCCAGCAGCCCCCTCCAGGGAAATACGCAGTATTTT. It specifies CASSPLQGNTQYF. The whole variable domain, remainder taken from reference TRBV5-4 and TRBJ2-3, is ETGVTQSPTHLIKTRGQQVTLRCSSQSGHNTVSWYQQALGQGPQFIFQYYREEENGRGNFPPRFSGLQFPNYSSELNVNALELDDSALYLCASSPLQGNTQYFGPGTRLTVL.

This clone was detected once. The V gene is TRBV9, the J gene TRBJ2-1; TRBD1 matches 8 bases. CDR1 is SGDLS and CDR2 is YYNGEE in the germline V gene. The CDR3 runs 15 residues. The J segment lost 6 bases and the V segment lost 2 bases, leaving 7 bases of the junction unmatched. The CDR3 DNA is TGTGCCAGCAGCGTCAGGACAGGGAATGGCAATGAGCAGTTCTTC. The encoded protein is CASSVRTGNGNEQFF.

DNA for the CDR3: TGTGCCATCAGTGAGTCTGCGTTAGCCAAAAACATTCAGTACTTC. Protein sequence: CAISESALAKNIQYF. The rearrangement joins TRBV10-3 to TRBJ2-4; D unclear. Trimming took 0 bases from V and 0 from J, leaving 6 bases between them. The length of the CDR3 is 15 residues. The germline V gene encodes CDR1 ENHRY and CDR2 SYGVKD.

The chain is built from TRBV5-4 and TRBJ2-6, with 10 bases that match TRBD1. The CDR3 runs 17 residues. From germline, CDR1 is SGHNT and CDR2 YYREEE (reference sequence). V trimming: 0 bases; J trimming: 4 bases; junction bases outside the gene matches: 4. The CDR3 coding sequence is TGTGCCAGCAGCTTGGGACAGGGGGCGAGGGGGGCCAACGTCCTGACTTTC. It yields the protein CASSLGQGARGANVLTF. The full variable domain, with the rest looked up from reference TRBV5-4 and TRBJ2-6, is ETGVTQSPTHLIKTRGQQVTLRCSSQSGHNTVSWYQQALGQGPQFIFQYYREEENGRGNFPPRFSGLQFPNYSSELNVNALELDDSALYLCASSLGQGARGANVLTFGAGSRLTVL.

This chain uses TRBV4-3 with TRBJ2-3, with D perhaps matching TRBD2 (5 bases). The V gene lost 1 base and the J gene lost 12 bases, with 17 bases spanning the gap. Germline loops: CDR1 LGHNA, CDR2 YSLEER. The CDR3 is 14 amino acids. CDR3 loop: CASSQAEGGRGQYF. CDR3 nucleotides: TGCGCCAGCAGCCAAGCCGAGGGCGGGCGAGGTCAGTATTTT.

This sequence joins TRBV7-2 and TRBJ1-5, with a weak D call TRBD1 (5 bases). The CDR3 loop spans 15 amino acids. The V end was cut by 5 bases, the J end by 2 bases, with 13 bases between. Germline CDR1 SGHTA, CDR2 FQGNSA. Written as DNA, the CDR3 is TGTGCCAGCAGCCCCTCAGGGAGGGGCAATCAGCCCCAGCATTTT. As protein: CASSPSGRGNQPQHF.

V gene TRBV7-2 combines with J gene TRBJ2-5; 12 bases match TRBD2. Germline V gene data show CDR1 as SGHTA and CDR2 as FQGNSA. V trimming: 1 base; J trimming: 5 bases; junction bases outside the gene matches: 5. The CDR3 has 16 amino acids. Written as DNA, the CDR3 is TGTGCCAGCAGCTTAGGGACTAGCGGGAAGGGGGAGACCCAGTACTTC. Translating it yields CASSLGTSGKGETQYF.

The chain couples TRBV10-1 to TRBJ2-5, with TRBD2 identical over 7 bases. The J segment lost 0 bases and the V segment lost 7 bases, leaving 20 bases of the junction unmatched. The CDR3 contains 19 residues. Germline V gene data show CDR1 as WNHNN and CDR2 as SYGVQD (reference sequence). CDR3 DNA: TGCGCCAGCACCCCCCGCTGGAGGGAGGGTCCCTTGTACCAAGAGACCCAGTACTTC. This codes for CASTPRWREGPLYQETQYF.

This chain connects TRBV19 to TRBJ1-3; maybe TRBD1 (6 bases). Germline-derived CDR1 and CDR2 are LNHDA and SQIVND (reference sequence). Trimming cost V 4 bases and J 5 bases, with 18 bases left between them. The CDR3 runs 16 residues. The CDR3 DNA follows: TGTGCCAGTAGTAGCCGGGACACCCAAAAGAGAAACACCATATATTTT. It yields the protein CASSSRDTQKRNTIYF.

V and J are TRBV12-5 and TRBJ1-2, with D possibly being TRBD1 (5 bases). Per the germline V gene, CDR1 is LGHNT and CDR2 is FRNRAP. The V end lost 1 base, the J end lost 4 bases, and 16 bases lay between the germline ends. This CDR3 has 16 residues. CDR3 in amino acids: CASGLAAGGKAYGYTF. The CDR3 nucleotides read TGTGCTAGTGGTTTGGCCGCTGGGGGGAAAGCCTATGGCTACACCTTC.

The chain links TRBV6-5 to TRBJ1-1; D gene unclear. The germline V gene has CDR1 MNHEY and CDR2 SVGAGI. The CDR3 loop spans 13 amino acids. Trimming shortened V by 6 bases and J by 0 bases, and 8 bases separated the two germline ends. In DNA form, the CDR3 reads TGTGCCAGCAGGGGCTCGATGAACACTGAAGCTTTCTTT. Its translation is CASRGSMNTEAFF.

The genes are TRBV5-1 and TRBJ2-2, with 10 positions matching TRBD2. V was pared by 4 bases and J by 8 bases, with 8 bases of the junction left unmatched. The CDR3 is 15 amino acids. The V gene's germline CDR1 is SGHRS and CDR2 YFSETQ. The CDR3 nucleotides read TGCGCCAGCAGCACAACTAGCGGGGTTTCGGGGGAGCTGTTTTTT. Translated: CASSTTSGVSGELFF.

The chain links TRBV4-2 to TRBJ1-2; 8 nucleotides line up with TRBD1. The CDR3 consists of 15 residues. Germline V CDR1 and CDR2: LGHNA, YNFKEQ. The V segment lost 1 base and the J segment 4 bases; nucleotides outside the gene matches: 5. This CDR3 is CASSQATGGSYGYTF. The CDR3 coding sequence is TGTGCCAGCAGCCAAGCCACAGGGGGAAGCTATGGCTACACCTTC.

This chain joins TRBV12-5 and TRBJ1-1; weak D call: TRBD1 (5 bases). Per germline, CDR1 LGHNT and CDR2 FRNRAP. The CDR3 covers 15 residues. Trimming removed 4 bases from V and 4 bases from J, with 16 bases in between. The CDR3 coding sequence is TGTGCTAGTGGTTCGGGGGACGACACGGCCACTGAAGCTTTCTTT. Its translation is CASGSGDDTATEAFF.

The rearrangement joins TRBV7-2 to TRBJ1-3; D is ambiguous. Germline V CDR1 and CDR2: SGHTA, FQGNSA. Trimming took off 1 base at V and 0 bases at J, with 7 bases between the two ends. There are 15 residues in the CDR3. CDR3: CASSLGGSSGNTIYF. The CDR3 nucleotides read TGTGCCAGCAGCTTAGGCGGGAGCTCTGGAAACACCATATATTTT.